This TCR beta chain was sequenced for a study of T cells after yellow fever vaccination (dated by TCRdb to about 2019). In terms of the full investigation: The SMART-Seq v4 Ultra Low Input RNA kit was used to prepare libraries from fractions with low cell numbers. Bulk TCR alpha and beta repertoires were sequenced longitudinally to track T-cell clones before and after primary and booster YFV17D yellow fever vaccination. Two healthy male donors, one aged 18 to 30 and one aged 30 to 39 years, made up the cohort. Blood was drawn at multiple timepoints before and after primary and secondary immunization, with bulk PBMC replicates and cell subsets isolated.

This clonotype turned up a few times. The specificity of this receptor is unknown. No per-base quality is available; no much larger clone lies one base away. Study-level results and caveats: After the booster, most of the clones that had expanded following primary vaccination were detected again (almost 98% of CD4 and 80% to 90% of CD8), which suggests that memory was broadly maintained. The study included only a couple of donors, which limits how far the findings can be generalized. Compared with the primary T-cell response, the secondary T-cell response was faster but weaker, reaching its peak on day 5 rather than on day 15. Computational filtering was needed because FACS-sorted repertoires could contain abundant contaminating clonotypes from the bulk population. A small fraction of clonotypes appeared in both the CD4 and CD8 compartments, likely as a result of convergent recombination.

The treatment or condition label corresponds to: live attenuated yellow fever vaccine strain. At every blood-draw timepoint, two biological replicates of bulk PBMCs were collected. PBMCs were isolated from peripheral blood using a standard Ficoll-Paque protocol. TriZol was used to extract RNA from bulk PBMCs, from CD4 and CD8 fractions, and from dextramer-positive and dextramer-negative fractions. Sequencing relied on an Illumina NovaSeq 6000. TCR cDNA was synthesized by 5'RACE template switching, through which a universal primer site and unique molecular identifiers were introduced. cDNA synthesis was primed from both the TCR alpha and TCR beta constant segments. Library amplification involved two PCR steps, and the second step added sample barcodes and sequencing adapters. Sequencing of libraries was performed on Illumina HiSeq 2500 (2x100 bp) or NovaSeq (2x150 bp). The original pipeline was this. MIGEC was used to demultiplex reads and collapse the reads into UMI consensus sequences, and MiXCR was used for V(D)J alignment. Clonotypes responding to the vaccine were identified with edgeR on replicate PBMC samples, with the criteria of FDR below 0.01 and a log2 fold change above 5 up to day 15. Each bulk clonotype was labeled CD4 or CD8 based on which sequenced repertoire, CD4 or CD8, contained the clonotype at higher abundance. TCRdb reprocessed the public reads (quality trimming at Q25 with fastp, clone calling with MiXCR) and kept in-frame beta chains. Entries that share a CDR3 protein sequence are merged under the most common genes and DNA. The V and J calls shown here were made by TCRdb, not taken from the authors' results. The sample has about 320,000 distinct CDR3 sequences on record, around 4.5% of them singletons. The top ten clonotypes cover less than 20% of the sample.

There are 13 amino acids in the CDR3, from cysteine to phenylalanine inclusive. CDR3 DNA only is kept here, 39 bases in frame from base 1. Trimming removed 7 bases from V and 5 bases from J, leaving 14 bases between the germline ends. Reading the germline V gene (reference sequence) gives CDR1 LNHDA and CDR2 SQIVND. The V and J segments used are TRBV19 and TRBJ1-1; a tentative D match to TRBD1 spans 6 bases. Sequenced here: PBMCs, sampled 15 days after the yellow fever booster vaccination. The sequence was obtained from a man younger than 30 who received the YFV17D yellow fever vaccine. The DNA sequence reads TGTGCCAGTACTCCCCTAGGGGGGACTGAAGCTTTCTTT. Translated, this gives CASTPLGGTEAFF. Extended through the reference TRBV19 and TRBJ1-1 proteins, this CDR3 yields the full variable domain: DGGITQSPKYLFRKEGQNVTLSCEQNLNHDAMYWYRQDPGQGLRLIYYSQIVNDFQKGDIAEGYSVSREKKESFPLTVTSAQKNPTAFYLCASTPLGGTEAFFGQGTRLTVV.